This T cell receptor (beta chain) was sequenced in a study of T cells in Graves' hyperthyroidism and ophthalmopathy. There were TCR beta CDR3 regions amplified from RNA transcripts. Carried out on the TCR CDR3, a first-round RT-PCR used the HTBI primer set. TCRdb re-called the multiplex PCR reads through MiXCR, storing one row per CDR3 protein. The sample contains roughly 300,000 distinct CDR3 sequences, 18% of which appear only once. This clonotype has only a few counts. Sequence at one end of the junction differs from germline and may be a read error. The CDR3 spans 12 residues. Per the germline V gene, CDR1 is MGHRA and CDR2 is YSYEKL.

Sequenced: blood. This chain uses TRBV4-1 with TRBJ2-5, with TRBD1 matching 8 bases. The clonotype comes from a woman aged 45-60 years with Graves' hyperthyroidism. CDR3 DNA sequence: TGCGCCGGCAGTCCAGGGGGCGAGACACAGTACTTC. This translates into CAGSPGGETQYF.